This T cell receptor beta chain was profiled in a study of T cells in Graves' hyperthyroidism and ophthalmopathy. As for the study in general: Peripheral blood was drawn at first diagnosis, prior to all treatment.

TCR beta CDR3 sequences were amplified from RNA transcripts. HTBI primers were the set used in a first-round RT-PCR of the TCR CDR3. TCRdb re-derived calls from the multiplex PCR reads in MiXCR, one entry per CDR3 protein. The repertoire holds hundreds of thousands of distinct CDR3 sequences, with 14% to 15% as singletons. Study observations and caveats: Most thyroid clonotypes expanded above 0.001 appeared in blood too.

Uncontrolled infection, other autoimmune disease, pregnancy or lactation led to exclusion. V shed 4 bases and J shed 2 bases, with 14 bases lying between them. The CDR3 length is 15 residues. The germline V gene encodes CDR1 SGHVS and CDR2 FQNEAQ. This clonotype has ten or more counts. Its antigen is unidentified. The sequenced sample consisted of blood. The V call is TRBV7-8, the J call TRBJ2-5, with unresolved D. The TCR comes from a woman in her thirties or forties with Graves' ophthalmopathy. In nucleotides, the CDR3 is TGTGCCAGCAGCTCCCCCCCGTTAGGTCAAGAGACCCAGTACTTC. Translating it yields CASSSPPLGQETQYF.